The 30 T cell receptor beta chains below all came from one sample that was sequenced in a study of PD-1 blockade in classical Hodgkin lymphoma. Repertoires were generated with immunoSEQ multiplex PCR, while TCRdb's copy carries only in-frame clones and drops some. The data contain some 25,000 clones, roughly 82% of them singletons. Each patient's relapse followed autologous stem cell transplantation, and brentuximab vedotin exposure varied. Sequenced here: peripheral blood mononuclear cells (PBMCs), sampled before the second cycle of nivolumab. These receptor sequences come from a human donor with classical Hodgkin lymphoma.

The V gene is TRBV15, the J gene TRBJ2-5; 10 nucleotides align to TRBD2. CDR1 is LNHNV and CDR2 is YYDKDF in the germline V gene (reference sequence). V lost 5 bases and J lost 6; bases outside the gene matches: 9. The CDR3 runs to 15 residues. CDR3 loop: CATSSGTSVRKTQYF. The CDR3 bases are TGTGCCACCAGCTCAGGGACTAGCGTTAGAAAGACCCAGTACTTC.

This clone was detected a few times. The rearrangement links TRBV2 to TRBJ2-2; D perhaps matches TRBD1 (7 bases). Germline V lookup: CDR1 SNHLY, CDR2 FYNNEI. This CDR3 comprises 15 residues. Trimming pared 5 bases from V and 6 bases from J, leaving 16 bases between. The CDR3 DNA reads TGTGCCAGCAGTTTCCAAGGAGGGGGCCCCGGGGAGCTGTTTTTT. This encodes CASSFQGGGPGELFF. Drawing the rest from reference TRBV2 and TRBJ2-2, the complete variable domain is EPEVTQTPSHQVTQMGQEVILRCVPISNHLYFYWYRQILGQKVEFLVSFYNNEISEKSEIFDDQFSVERPDGSNFTLKIRSTKLEDSAMYFCASSFQGGGPGELFFGEGSRLTVL.

The chain is built from TRBV5-4 and TRBJ1-5; no clear D gene. Germline-derived CDR1 and CDR2 are SGHNT and YYREEE (reference sequence). This CDR3 has 13 amino acids. V dropped 4 bases and J dropped 3 bases, with 8 bases sitting between them. The CDR3: CASSGGLNQPQHF. In DNA, the CDR3 is TGTGCCAGCAGCGGCGGGCTCAATCAGCCCCAGCATTTT.

This clone appeared a few times. The chain couples TRBV29-1 to TRBJ1-2, with 10 bases lining up with TRBD1. Germline CDR1 and CDR2: SQVTM and ANQGSEA. V dropped 7 bases and J dropped 8; count of bases not matched to a gene: 7. This CDR3 region has 12 residues. As DNA, the CDR3 is TGCAGCGCCGGGACAGGGGAAAGGGGCTACACCTTC. Its translation: CSAGTGERGYTF.

The chain joins TRBV6-4 to TRBJ2-1; D not certain. Trimming removed 0 bases at V and 4 bases at J, with 13 bases between. The CDR3 has 16 amino acids. The germline V gene encodes CDR1 MRHNA and CDR2 SNTAGT. The CDR3 loop reads CASSDSGLATYNEQFF. DNA of the CDR3: TGTGCCAGCAGTGACTCGGGCCTCGCTACTTACAATGAGCAGTTCTTC.

This rearrangement joins TRBV12-5 to TRBJ1-1; D is uncertain. The length of the CDR3 is 16 residues. Germline V CDR1 and CDR2: LGHNT, FRNRAP. V was cut by 2 bases and J by 0 bases, with 13 bases left in between. The chain's CDR3 is CASGLQQGPMNTEAFF. The CDR3 bases are TGTGCTAGTGGTTTGCAACAAGGACCAATGAACACTGAAGCTTTCTTT.

The J gene is TRBJ1-4, the V gene TRBV6-6; a possible D gene is TRBD1 (6 bases). The CDR3 has 14 amino acids. CDR1 MNHNY and CDR2 SVGAGI come from the germline V gene (reference sequence). Deletions cut 4 bases from V and 5 bases from J, with 11 bases between. CDR3 protein: CASSFTGLNEKLFF. Written as DNA, the CDR3 is TGTGCCAGCAGTTTCACAGGGTTGAATGAAAAACTGTTTTTT.

The rearrangement joins TRBV13 to TRBJ2-7, with a tentative D call TRBD1 (6 bases). Germline CDR1 and CDR2: PRHDT and FYEKMQ (reference sequence). The V end lost 5 bases, the J end lost 0 bases, and 14 bases lay between the germline ends. The length of the CDR3 is 15 residues. CDR3 DNA: TGTGCCAGCAGCGCAGCGAGGGGGATCTCCTACGAGCAGTACTTC. Translation: CASSAARGISYEQYF.

This chain joins TRBV7-9 and TRBJ2-3; 9 bases map to TRBD2. The trim removed 1 base at V and 1 base at J, leaving 6 bases unmatched. The CDR3 totals 17 residues. Germline CDR1 reads SEHNR; CDR2 reads FQNEAQ (reference sequence). CDR3 residues: CASSLVASSGGTDTQYF. CDR3 in DNA: TGTGCCAGCAGCTTAGTCGCATCTAGCGGGGGCACAGATACGCAGTATTTT.

The chain has TRBV4-3 and TRBJ1-4; D is possibly TRBD1 (5 bases). V lost 2 bases, J lost 7 bases, and 20 bases lay in between. The CDR3 consists of 17 residues. Germline CDR1 is LGHNA and CDR2 is YSLEER. CDR3 sequence (DNA): TGCGCCAGCAGCCAAAAGCCGATCGGGGGTTCCGGTGAAAAACTGTTTTTT. Encoded protein: CASSQKPIGGSGEKLFF.

This chain joins TRBV28 and TRBJ1-5; the D gene is possibly TRBD1 (6 bases). Germline CDR1 and CDR2: MDHEN and SYDVKM. The ends were cut back, 5 bases at V and 4 bases at J, with 15 bases in the middle. This CDR3 has 15 residues. In DNA form, the CDR3 reads TGTGCCAGCAGTGCATCCGGGACACAAAATCAGCCCCAGCATTTT. This codes for CASSASGTQNQPQHF.

This clone was seen only a few times. J is TRBJ2-5 and V is TRBV7-3; 8 nucleotides line up with TRBD2. The V and J ends lost 0 bases and 5 bases, in that order; junction bases with no gene match: 5. The CDR3 loop spans 15 amino acids. Germline lookup yields CDR1 SGHTA and CDR2 FQGTGA. CDR3 sequence: CASSLTVAGRETQYF. In nucleotides, the CDR3 is TGTGCCAGCAGCTTAACGGTAGCGGGGCGGGAGACCCAGTACTTC.

The chain uses TRBV11-3 and TRBJ2-7; 8 bases fit TRBD1. Per the germline V gene, CDR1 is SGHNT and CDR2 is YENEEA. Trimming removed 3 bases from V and 2 bases from J; junction bases left unmatched: 6. The CDR3 is 15 residues long. CDR3 in amino acids: CASSLGTGEPYEQYF. As DNA, the CDR3 is TGTGCCAGCAGCTTGGGGACAGGCGAGCCCTACGAGCAGTACTTC.

The rearrangement joins TRBV11-1 to TRBJ1-4; 10 bases line up with TRBD1. This CDR3 region has 17 residues. Germline values: CDR1 SGHAT, CDR2 FQDESV (reference sequence). V trimming: 3 bases; J trimming: 3 bases; junction bases outside the gene matches: 7. CDR3 DNA sequence: TGTGCCAGCAGCTTCCCGGACAGGGGGAGGGCTAATGAAAAACTGTTTTTT. Residues: CASSFPDRGRANEKLFF.

The chain has TRBV7-6 and TRBJ2-7; a possible D gene is TRBD1 (5 bases). CDR1 is SGHVS and CDR2 is FNYEAQ in the germline V gene. The CDR3 runs 15 residues. V lost 3 bases and J lost 0, with 12 bases in between. The CDR3 nucleotides read TGTGCCAGCAGCTTTGGGGCAGGGAACTCCTACGAGCAGTACTTC. The encoded protein is CASSFGAGNSYEQYF.

The CDR3: CASSFFAQHGYSPLHF. The CDR3, as DNA: TGTGCCAGCAGCTTTTTTGCACAGCATGGCTATTCACCCCTCCACTTT. The chain has TRBV7-2 and TRBJ1-6; D uncertain. V was clipped by 3 bases and J by 8 bases, with 17 bases between them. The CDR3 has 16 residues. Germline CDR1 reads SGHTA; CDR2 reads FQGNSA.

V is TRBV12-5 and J is TRBJ2-6; the D is unclear. Per the germline V gene, CDR1 is LGHNT and CDR2 is FRNRAP. The CDR3 consists of 18 residues. The germline V and J ends were trimmed by 0 bases and 0 bases, with 12 bases remaining between them. CDR3 sequence reads: CASGLVILGPSGANVLTF. In nucleotides, the CDR3 is TGTGCTAGTGGTTTGGTAATCCTTGGCCCCTCTGGGGCCAACGTCCTGACTTTC.

The V and J genes are TRBV10-3 and TRBJ2-5; 7 bases are shared with TRBD1. This CDR3 is built from 14 residues. The junction had 5 bases not matched to a gene; V was cut back by 5 bases and J by 2 bases. CDR1 and CDR2 (germline): ENHRY, SYGVKD. DNA of the CDR3: TGTGCCATCAGTTCCCTGACAGGGCAAGAGACCCAGTACTTC. It specifies CAISSLTGQETQYF.

This clone was observed once. The chain recombines TRBV19 with TRBJ2-2, with 7 bases that match TRBD1. The J segment lost 5 bases and the V segment lost 5 bases, leaving 8 bases of the junction unmatched. The CDR3 extends over 15 amino acids. Looked up from germline, CDR1 is LNHDA and CDR2 is SQIVND (reference sequence). The CDR3 spells CASSLGGAWTGELFF. In DNA, the CDR3 is TGTGCCAGTAGTCTAGGGGGCGCGTGGACCGGGGAGCTGTTTTTT.

The chain uses TRBV10-3 and TRBJ2-7, with D tentatively TRBD1 (6 bases). The CDR3 has 15 residues. V lost 3 bases and J lost 3, with 15 bases in between. Per germline, CDR1 ENHRY and CDR2 SYGVKD. CDR3 sequence (DNA): TGTGCCATCAGTGATCCCCCCAGGGGCTACTACGAGCAGTACTTC. Encoded protein: CAISDPPRGYYEQYF.

The rearrangement links TRBV9 to TRBJ2-6; 12 bases align to TRBD1. The CDR3 has 20 residues. The junction had 12 bases not matched to a gene; V was cut back by 4 bases and J by 1 base. The germline V gene has CDR1 SGDLS and CDR2 YYNGEE. The CDR3 coding sequence is TGTGCCAGCAGCAATCCGTATGGGGACAGGGGGCGATCTGGGGCCAACGTCCTGACTTTC. It is translated as CASSNPYGDRGRSGANVLTF.

The chain recombines TRBV4-2 with TRBJ2-7; 11 positions match TRBD1. The CDR3 totals 16 residues. Germline V gives CDR1 LGHNA, CDR2 YNFKEQ. Losses at the gene ends were 3 bases for V and 8 bases for J; bases not matched to a gene: 12. The CDR3 DNA reads TGTGCCAGCAGCCAGTATTTGGACAGGGGGCATGCCAAGCAGTACTTC. Residues: CASSQYLDRGHAKQYF.

The chain carries TRBV4-3 and TRBJ1-2; 7 bases fit TRBD1. Unmatched junction bases numbered 8, after V lost 2 bases and J lost 2 bases. Germline loops: CDR1 LGHNA, CDR2 YSLEER. The CDR3 length is 16 residues. As DNA, the CDR3 is TGCGCCAGCAGCCAATCCCGGACAGGCGCGAACTATGGCTACACCTTC. Its protein product is CASSQSRTGANYGYTF.

The chain has TRBV7-6 and TRBJ2-5; tentative D call: TRBD1 (5 bases). Germline-derived CDR1 and CDR2 are SGHVS and FNYEAQ. The CDR3 extends over 16 amino acids. V shed 1 base and J shed 6 bases, with 18 bases lying between them. The CDR3 spells CASSLDHRIPPQTQYF. The CDR3 DNA follows: TGTGCCAGCAGCTTAGACCACAGGATCCCCCCACAGACCCAGTACTTC.

This chain joins TRBV27 and TRBJ2-1, with TRBD2 identical over 8 bases. Germline assignment: CDR1 MNHEY and CDR2 SMNVEV (reference sequence). V was clipped by 5 bases and J by 4 bases; unmatched bases: 4. This CDR3 is built from 14 residues. Written as DNA, the CDR3 is TGTGCCAGCAGTAATAGCGGGGCTTACAATGAGCAGTTCTTC. Translated, it gives CASSNSGAYNEQFF.

This clone was found once. V is TRBV5-8 and J is TRBJ2-1, with D perhaps TRBD2 (7 bases). The V end lost 2 bases, the J end lost 6 bases, and 15 bases lay between the germline ends. CDR3 length: 15 residues. CDR1 is SGHTS and CDR2 is YDEGEE in the germline V gene. CDR3 sequence (DNA): TGTGCCAGCAGCTTCGCTTGGGGGGGCGGCAATGAGCAGTTCTTC. Translating gives CASSFAWGGGNEQFF.

The chain has TRBV19 and TRBJ1-6; 8 bases map to TRBD1. The V and J ends lost 3 bases and 10 bases, in that order; junction bases with no gene match: 2. CDR3 size: 13 residues. Germline assignment: CDR1 LNHDA and CDR2 SQIVND (reference sequence). CDR3 sequence reads: CASSIQGASPLHF. Here the CDR3 DNA reads TGTGCCAGTAGTATTCAGGGGGCCTCACCCCTCCACTTT. Full variable domain (outside the CDR3, taken from reference TRBV19 and TRBJ1-6): DGGITQSPKYLFRKEGQNVTLSCEQNLNHDAMYWYRQDPGQGLRLIYYSQIVNDFQKGDIAEGYSVSREKKESFPLTVTSAQKNPTAFYLCASSIQGASPLHFGNGTRLTVT.

The V gene is TRBV27, the J gene TRBJ1-1; 8 nucleotides agree with TRBD1. CDR1 MNHEY and CDR2 SMNVEV come from the germline V gene (reference sequence). This CDR3 region has 14 residues. With 5 bases clipped from V and 1 base from J, the junction kept 3 bases outside the gene matches. CDR3 nucleotides: TGTGCCAGCAGTAAGGACAGGGCGAACACTGAAGCTTTCTTT. Protein: CASSKDRANTEAFF.

This clone was seen once. J is TRBJ2-7 and V is TRBV25-1; 7 nucleotides align to TRBD2. CDR3 length equals 14 residues. Germline lookup yields CDR1 MGHDK and CDR2 SYGVNS. With 3 bases clipped from V and 3 bases from J, the junction kept 5 bases outside the gene matches. The CDR3 sequence is CASSELGGNYEQYF. The CDR3 DNA reads TGTGCCAGCAGTGAGTTGGGGGGGAACTACGAGCAGTACTTC.

The chain carries TRBV5-1 and TRBJ2-5, with D unclear. Germline V gene data show CDR1 as SGHRS and CDR2 as YFSETQ. V was clipped by 0 bases and J by 5 bases, with 11 bases between them. The CDR3 runs to 14 residues. CDR3 nucleotides: TGCGCCAGCAGCTTGGAGGGTACCTTGGAGACCCAGTACTTC. Protein product: CASSLEGTLETQYF.